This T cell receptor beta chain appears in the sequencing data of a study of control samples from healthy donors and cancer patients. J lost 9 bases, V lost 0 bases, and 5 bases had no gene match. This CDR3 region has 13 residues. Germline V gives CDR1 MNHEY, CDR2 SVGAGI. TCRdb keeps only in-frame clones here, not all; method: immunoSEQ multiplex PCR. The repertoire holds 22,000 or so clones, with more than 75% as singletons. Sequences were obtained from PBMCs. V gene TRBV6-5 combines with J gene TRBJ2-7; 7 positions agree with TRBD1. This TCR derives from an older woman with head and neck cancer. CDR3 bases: TGTGCCAGCAGTTACTCAGGGGGCGCAGGGCAGTACTTC. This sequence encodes CASSYSGGAGQYF.